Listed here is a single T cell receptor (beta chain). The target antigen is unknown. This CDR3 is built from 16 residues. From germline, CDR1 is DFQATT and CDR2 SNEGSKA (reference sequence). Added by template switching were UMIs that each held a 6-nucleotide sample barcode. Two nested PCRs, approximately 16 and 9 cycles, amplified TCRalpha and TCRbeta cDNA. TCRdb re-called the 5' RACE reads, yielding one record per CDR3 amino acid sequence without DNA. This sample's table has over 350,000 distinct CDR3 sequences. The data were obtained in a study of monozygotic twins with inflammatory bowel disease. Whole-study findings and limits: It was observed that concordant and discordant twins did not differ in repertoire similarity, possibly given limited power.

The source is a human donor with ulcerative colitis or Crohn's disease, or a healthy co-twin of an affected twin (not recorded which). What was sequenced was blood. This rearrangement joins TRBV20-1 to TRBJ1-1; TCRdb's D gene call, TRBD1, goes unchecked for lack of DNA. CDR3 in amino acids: CSARESTGGWNTEAFF.